This T cell receptor beta chain came from a study of blood T cell repertoires in COVID-19. This CDR3 spans 20 amino acids. The assay was immunoSEQ multiplex PCR, and TCRdb's table has in-frame clones only and misses some. The sample shows hundreds of thousands of clones, 88% of them seen only once. Sample: peripheral blood. The receptor was isolated from a woman aged 65 to 85 with COVID-19, enrolled during active disease. The chain combines TRBV21-1 with TRBJ1-1; the tabulated D call, TRBD1, remains unverified against the DNA. TRBV21-1 is a pseudogene. CDR3 DNA: TGTGCCAGCAGGAGCGGGCAGGGGAGCTCCGGACACAGGGGTTACACTGAAGCTTTCTTT. Translation: CASRSGQGSSGHRGYTEAFF.